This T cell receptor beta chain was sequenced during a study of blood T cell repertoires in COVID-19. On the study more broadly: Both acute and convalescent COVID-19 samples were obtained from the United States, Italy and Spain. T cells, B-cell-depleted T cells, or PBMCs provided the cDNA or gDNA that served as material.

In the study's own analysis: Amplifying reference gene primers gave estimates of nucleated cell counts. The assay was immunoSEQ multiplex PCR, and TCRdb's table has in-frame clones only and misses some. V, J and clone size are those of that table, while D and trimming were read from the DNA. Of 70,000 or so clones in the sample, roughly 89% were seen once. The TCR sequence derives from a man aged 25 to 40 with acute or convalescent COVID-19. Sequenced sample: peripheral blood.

This CDR3 is CASSYPNGYEQYF. CDR3 bases: TGTGCCAGCAGTTACCCAAACGGCTACGAGCAGTACTTC. V gene TRBV6-2 or TRBV6-3 combines with J gene TRBJ2-7, with D uncertain. Germline values: CDR1 MNHEY, CDR2 SVGEGT. The CDR3 is made up of 13 amino acids. Trimming stripped 2 bases from V and 3 bases from J, with 8 bases between.